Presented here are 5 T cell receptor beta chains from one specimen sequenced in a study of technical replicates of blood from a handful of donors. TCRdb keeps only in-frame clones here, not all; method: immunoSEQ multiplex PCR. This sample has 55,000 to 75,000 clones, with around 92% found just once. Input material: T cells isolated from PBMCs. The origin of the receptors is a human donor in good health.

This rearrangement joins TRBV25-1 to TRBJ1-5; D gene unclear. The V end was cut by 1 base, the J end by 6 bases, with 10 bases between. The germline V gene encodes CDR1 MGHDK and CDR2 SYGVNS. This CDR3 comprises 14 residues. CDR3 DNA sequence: TGTGCCAGCAGTGAATTTGGAGAGGGTCAGCCCCAGCATTTT. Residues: CASSEFGEGQPQHF.

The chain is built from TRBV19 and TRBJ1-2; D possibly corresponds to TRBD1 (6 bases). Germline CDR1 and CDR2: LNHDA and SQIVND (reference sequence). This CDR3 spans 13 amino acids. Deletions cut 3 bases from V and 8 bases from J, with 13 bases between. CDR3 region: CASSIGPGGGYTF. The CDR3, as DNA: TGTGCCAGTAGTATCGGTCCTGGGGGCGGCTACACCTTC.

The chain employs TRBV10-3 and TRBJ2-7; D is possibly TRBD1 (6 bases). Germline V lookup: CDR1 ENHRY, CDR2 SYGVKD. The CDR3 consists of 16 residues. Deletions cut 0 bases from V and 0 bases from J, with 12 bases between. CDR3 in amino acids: CAISESLGQSSYEQYF. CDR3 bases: TGTGCCATCAGTGAGTCTCTAGGACAGAGCTCCTACGAGCAGTACTTC.

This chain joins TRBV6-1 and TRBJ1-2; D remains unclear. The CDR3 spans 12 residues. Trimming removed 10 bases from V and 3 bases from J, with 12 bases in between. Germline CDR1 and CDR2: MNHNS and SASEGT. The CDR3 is CAIKLGDYGYTF. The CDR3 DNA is TGTGCCATCAAACTCGGGGACTATGGCTACACCTTC.

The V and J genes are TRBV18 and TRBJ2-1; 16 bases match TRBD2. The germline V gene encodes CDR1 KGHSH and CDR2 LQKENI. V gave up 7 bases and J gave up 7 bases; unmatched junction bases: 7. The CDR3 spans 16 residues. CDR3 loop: CASFSGTSGRVNEQFF. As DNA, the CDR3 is TGTGCCAGCTTCTCCGGGACTAGCGGGAGGGTAAATGAGCAGTTCTTC.